This T cell receptor beta chain was captured in a study of shared T cell receptors in the human thymus (dated by TCRdb to the early 2020s). As for the study more broadly: The study investigated the way shared, self-reactive T-cell receptor alpha chains are produced in the human thymus.

Libraries came from the immunoSEQ multiplex PCR assay. Imported from immuneACCESS, the table was reduced by TCRdb to in-frame sequences with V and J called. These copies leave out some clones; in studies compared against another copy, an unresolved V gene accounts for under half, and the cause of the remainder is not known. The sample table lists hundreds of thousands of clones, approximately 95% of them with a count of one. The top ten clonotypes cover roughly 0.02% of the sample. Of note for this clone: What antigen it recognizes has not been identified. No quality values exist for individual bases; no much larger clone is one base distant.

This TCR was recovered from a human donor. The sequenced sample consisted of thymocytes.

The nucleotide sequence is given as TGTGCCACCAGCAGAGGCGACAGGCGGAGGAGCACTGAAGCTTTCTTT. Translation gives CATSRGDRRRSTEAFF. The chain was built from TRBV15 and TRBJ1-1; a tentative D match to TRBD1 spans 6 bases. From its cysteine to its phenylalanine, the CDR3 spans 16 amino acids. CDR3 DNA is the only sequence kept; it has 48 bases, read in frame from the first base. V was cut back by 1 base and J by 4 bases, leaving a gap of 16 bases between them. From the germline V gene (reference sequence), CDR1 is LNHNV and CDR2 is YYDKDF.